This T cell receptor (beta chain) was captured in a study of CD8 T cells in ankylosing spondylitis. Study outcomes and limitations: A TCR beta motif of 8 or 9 highly homologous variants appeared characteristic of ankylosing spondylitis blood. According to the report, clones linked to the disease were significantly enriched in matched synovial fluid samples taken from ankylosing spondylitis patients. Previous work reported some of these motif variants in the synovial fluid and blood of reactive arthritis.

Each CDR3 protein is one row after TCRdb ran MiXCR on the 5' RACE reads. The top ten clones hold approximately 1% of a sample with around 440,000 distinct CDR3 sequences, approximately 17% of them seen once. With respect to this clonotype: Antigen: not known.

Trimming took off 4 bases at V and 2 bases at J, with 6 bases between the two ends. From germline, CDR1 is SGHTA and CDR2 FQGTGA. CDR3 size: 13 residues. This chain uses TRBV7-3 with TRBJ2-1; D gene unclear. Sequenced sample: blood, either unsorted or a sorted T cell fraction (not recorded which). This clonotype was obtained from a male donor with ankylosing spondylitis. CDR3 protein: CASSSLPYNEQFF. The CDR3 nucleotides read TGTGCCAGCAGCTCTTTACCCTACAATGAGCAGTTCTTC.